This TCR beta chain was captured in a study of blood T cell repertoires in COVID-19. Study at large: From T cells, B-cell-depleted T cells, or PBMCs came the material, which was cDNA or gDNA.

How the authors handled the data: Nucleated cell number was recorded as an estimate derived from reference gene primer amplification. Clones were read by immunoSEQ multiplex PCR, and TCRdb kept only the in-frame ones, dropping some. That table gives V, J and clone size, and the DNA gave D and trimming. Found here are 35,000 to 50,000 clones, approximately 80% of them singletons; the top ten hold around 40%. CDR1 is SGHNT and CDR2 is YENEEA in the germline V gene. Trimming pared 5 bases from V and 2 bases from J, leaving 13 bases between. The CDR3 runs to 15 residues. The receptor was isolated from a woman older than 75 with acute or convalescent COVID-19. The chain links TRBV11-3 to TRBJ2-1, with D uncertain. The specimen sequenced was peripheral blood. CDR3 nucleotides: TGTGCCAGCAGCGACGGTCTTCAGGCCTACAATGAGCAGTTCTTC. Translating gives CASSDGLQAYNEQFF.